Detailed here is one T cell receptor beta chain. Antigen specificity is unknown. The sample is drawn from a study of shared clonotypes between healthy human individuals. Study at large: There were three CD4 naive, three CD4 memory, two CD8 naive and one CD8 memory plates per donor. Findings and caveats of the study: The study found lower generation probabilities in non-shared clonotypes than in those shared by all four donors. Genetic and exposure-history diversity was limited by the small donor number.

Some clones are missing from TCRdb's copy, which holds only in-frame ones; the method was immunoSEQ multiplex PCR. The data hold over 2,000,000 clones, with 90% to 95% observed a single time. Naive-designated CD8 cells lacked CD45RO, were positively enriched for CCR7, and omitted terminally differentiated effector memory CD45RA+ cells. The receptor comes from a man aged 18 to 30 in good health. Some clones in this sample may be carry-over from other donors' samples. The source material was naive CD8+ T cells from PBMCs.

The CDR3 loop is CASSQERNRGKFSYNEQFF. CDR3 bases: TGTGCCAGCAGCCAAGAGAGGAACAGGGGGAAATTCTCCTACAATGAGCAGTTCTTC. The chain links TRBV4-2 to TRBJ2-1, with TRBD1 identical over 8 bases. The germline gives CDR1 LGHNA, CDR2 YNFKEQ. The CDR3 spans 19 residues. J gave up 0 bases and V 0 bases, and 10 bases lay outside the gene matches.